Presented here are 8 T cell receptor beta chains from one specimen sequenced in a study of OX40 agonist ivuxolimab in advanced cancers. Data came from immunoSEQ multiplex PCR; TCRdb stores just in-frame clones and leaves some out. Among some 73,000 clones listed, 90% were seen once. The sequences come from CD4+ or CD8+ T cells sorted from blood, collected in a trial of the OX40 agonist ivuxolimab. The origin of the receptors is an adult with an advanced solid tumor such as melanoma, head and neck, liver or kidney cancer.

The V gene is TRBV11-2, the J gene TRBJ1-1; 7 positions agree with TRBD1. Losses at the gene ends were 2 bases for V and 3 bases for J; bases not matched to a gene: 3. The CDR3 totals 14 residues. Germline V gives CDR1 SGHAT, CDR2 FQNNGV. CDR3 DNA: TGTGCCAGCAGCTTACAGGGGGGATACACTGAAGCTTTCTTT. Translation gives CASSLQGGYTEAFF.

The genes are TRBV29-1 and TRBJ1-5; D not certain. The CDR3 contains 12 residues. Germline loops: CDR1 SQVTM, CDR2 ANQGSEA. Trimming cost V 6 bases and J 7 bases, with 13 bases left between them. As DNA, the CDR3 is TGCAGCGTCCTCCAAGACTCGCAGCCCCAGCATTTT. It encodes CSVLQDSQPQHF.

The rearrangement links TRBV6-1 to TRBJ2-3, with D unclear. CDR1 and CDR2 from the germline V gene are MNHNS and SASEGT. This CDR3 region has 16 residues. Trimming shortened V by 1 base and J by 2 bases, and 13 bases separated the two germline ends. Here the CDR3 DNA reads TGTGCCAGCAGTGAAGAGGGCCTCTACACCACAGATACGCAGTATTTT. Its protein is CASSEEGLYTTDTQYF.

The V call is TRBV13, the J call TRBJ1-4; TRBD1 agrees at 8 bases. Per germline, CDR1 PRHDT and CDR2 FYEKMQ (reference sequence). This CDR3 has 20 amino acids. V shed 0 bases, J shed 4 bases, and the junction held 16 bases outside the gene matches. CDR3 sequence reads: CASSLGGPGTGAPGNEKLFF. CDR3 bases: TGTGCCAGCAGCTTAGGGGGACCAGGGACAGGCGCCCCGGGTAATGAAAAACTGTTTTTT.

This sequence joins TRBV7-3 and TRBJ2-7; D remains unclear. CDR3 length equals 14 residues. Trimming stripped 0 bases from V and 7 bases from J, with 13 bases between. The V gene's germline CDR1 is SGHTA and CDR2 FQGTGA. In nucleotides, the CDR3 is TGTGCCAGCAGCTTAACTGCGGTAGCTAGGGAGCAGTACTTC. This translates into CASSLTAVAREQYF.

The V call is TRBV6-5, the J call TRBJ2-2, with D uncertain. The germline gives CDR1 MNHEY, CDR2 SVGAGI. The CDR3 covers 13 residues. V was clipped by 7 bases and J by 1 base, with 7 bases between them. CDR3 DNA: TGTGCCAGCACCCAACGGAACACCGGGGAGCTGTTTTTT. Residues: CASTQRNTGELFF.

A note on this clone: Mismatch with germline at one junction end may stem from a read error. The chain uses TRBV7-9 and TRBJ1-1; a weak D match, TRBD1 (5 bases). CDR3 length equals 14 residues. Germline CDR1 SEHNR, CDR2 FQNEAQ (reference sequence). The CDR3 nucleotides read TGTGCCAGCGCTACGCAGGGAATGAAAACTGAAGCTTTCTTT. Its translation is CASATQGMKTEAFF.

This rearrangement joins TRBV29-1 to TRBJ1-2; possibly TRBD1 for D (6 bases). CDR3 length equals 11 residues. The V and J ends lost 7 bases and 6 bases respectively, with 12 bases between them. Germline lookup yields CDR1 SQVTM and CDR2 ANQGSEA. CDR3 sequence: CSAEDRNGYTF. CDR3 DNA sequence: TGCAGCGCCGAGGACAGAAATGGCTACACCTTC.